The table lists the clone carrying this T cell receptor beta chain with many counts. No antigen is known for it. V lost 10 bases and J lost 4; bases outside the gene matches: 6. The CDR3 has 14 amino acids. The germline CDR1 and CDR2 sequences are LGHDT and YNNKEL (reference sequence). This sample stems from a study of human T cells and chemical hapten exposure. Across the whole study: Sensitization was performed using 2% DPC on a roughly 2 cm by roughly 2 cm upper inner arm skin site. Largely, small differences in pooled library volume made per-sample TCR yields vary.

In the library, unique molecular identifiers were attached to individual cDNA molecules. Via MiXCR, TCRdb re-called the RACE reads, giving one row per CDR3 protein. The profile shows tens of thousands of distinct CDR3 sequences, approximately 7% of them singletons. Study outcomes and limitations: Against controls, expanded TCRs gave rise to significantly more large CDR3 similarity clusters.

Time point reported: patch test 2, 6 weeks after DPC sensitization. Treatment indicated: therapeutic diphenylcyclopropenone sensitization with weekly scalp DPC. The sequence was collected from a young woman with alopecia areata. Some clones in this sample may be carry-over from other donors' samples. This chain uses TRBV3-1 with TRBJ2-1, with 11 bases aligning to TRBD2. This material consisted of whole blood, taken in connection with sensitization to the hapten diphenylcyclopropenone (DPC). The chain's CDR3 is CATSTSGGYNEQFF. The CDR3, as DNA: TGTGCCACGAGCACTAGCGGGGGTTACAATGAGCAGTTCTTC.